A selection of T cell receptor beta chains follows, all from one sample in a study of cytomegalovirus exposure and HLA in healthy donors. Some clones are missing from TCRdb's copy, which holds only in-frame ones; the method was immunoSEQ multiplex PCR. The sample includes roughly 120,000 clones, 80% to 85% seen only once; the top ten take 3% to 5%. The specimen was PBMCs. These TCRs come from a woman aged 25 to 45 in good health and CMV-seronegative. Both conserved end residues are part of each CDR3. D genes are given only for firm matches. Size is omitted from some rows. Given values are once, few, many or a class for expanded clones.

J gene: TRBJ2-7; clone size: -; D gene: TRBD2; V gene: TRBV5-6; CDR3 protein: CASSFGASGRYEQYF; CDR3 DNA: TGTGCCAGCAGCTTCGGGGCTAGCGGGAGATACGAGCAGTACTTC
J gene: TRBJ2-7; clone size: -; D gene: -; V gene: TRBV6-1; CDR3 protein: CASIGGLWGFEQYF; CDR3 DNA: TGTGCCAGCATCGGGGGTCTGTGGGGTTTCGAGCAGTACTTC
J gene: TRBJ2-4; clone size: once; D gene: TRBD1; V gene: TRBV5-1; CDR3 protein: CASSRDRRELNIQYF; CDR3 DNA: TGCGCCAGCAGCCGGGACAGGAGGGAACTAAACATTCAGTACTTC
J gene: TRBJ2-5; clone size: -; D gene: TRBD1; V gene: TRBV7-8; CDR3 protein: CASSLDRGGLETQYF; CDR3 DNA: TGTGCCAGCAGCTTAGACAGGGGCGGCTTGGAGACCCAGTACTTC
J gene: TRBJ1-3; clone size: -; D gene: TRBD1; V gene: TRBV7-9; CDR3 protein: CASSLRGTAFELSGNTIYF; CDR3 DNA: TGTGCCAGCAGCTTAAGAGGGACAGCTTTTGAATTGTCTGGAAACACCATATATTTT
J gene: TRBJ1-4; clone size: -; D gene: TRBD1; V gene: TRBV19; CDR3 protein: CASSRTGTNEKLFF; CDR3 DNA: TGTGCCAGCTCCAGGACAGGTACTAATGAAAAACTGTTTTTT
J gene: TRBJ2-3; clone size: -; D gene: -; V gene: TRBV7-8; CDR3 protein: CASSLEGGIANEDTDTQYF; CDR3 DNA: TGTGCCAGCAGCTTAGAAGGGGGAATAGCGAACGAAGACACAGATACGCAGTATTTT
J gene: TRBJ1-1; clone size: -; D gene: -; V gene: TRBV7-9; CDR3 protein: CASRLSGGTEAFF; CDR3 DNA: TGTGCCAGCAGACTATCCGGGGGGACTGAAGCTTTCTTT
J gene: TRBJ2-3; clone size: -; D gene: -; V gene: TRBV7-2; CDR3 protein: CASSPDRSSTDTQYF; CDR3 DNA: TGTGCCAGCAGCCCTGACAGATCTAGCACAGATACGCAGTATTTT
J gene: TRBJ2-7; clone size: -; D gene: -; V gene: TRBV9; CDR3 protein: CASSVGQNSYEQYF; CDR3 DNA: TGTGCCAGCAGCGTAGGGCAGAACTCCTACGAGCAGTACTTC
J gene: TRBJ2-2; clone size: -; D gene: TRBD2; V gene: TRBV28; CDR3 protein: CASSTSGRTNTGELFF; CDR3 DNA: TGTGCCAGCAGCACTAGCGGGAGGACGAACACCGGGGAGCTGTTTTTT
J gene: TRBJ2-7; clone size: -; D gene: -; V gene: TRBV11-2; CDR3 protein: CASSLGRQVPYEQYF; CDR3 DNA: TGTGCCAGCAGCTTAGGCCGACAGGTTCCCTACGAGCAGTACTTC
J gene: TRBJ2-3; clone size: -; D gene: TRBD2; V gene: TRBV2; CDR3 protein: CASSLAGASDTQYF; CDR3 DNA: TGTGCCAGCAGTCTAGCGGGAGCCTCAGATACGCAGTATTTT
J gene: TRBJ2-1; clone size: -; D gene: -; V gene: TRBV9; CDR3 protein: CASSPFGFYNEQFF; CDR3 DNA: TGTGCCAGCAGCCCTTTCGGTTTTTACAATGAGCAGTTCTTC
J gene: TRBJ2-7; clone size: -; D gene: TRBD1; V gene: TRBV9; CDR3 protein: CASSVGDSTYEQYF; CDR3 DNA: TGTGCCAGCAGCGTAGGGGACAGTACCTACGAGCAGTACTTC
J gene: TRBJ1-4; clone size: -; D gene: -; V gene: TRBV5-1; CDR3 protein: CASSSGGFEEKLFF; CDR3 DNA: TGCGCCAGCAGCTCTGGAGGGTTTGAGGAAAAACTGTTTTTT
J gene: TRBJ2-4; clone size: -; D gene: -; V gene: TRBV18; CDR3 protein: CASSPLAENIQYF; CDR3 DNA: TGTGCCAGCTCACCACTTGCGGAAAACATTCAGTACTTC
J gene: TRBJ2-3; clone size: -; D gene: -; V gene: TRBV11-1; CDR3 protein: CASSPLTGTDTQYF; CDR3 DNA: TGTGCCAGCAGCCCCCTAACCGGCACAGATACGCAGTATTTT
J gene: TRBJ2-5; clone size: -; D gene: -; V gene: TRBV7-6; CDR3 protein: CASSRVSGEQYF; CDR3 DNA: TGTGCCAGCAGCCGGGTGTCGGGAGAGCAGTACTTC
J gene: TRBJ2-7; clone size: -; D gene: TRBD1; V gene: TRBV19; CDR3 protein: CASSSITGASSYEQYF; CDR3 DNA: TGTGCCAGTAGTTCCATTACAGGGGCGAGCTCCTACGAGCAGTACTTC
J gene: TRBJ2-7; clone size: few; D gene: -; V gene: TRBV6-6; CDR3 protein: CATAGSSYEQYF; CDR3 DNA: TGTGCCACCGCGGGTAGTTCCTACGAGCAGTACTTC
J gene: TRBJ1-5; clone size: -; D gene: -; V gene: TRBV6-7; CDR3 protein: CASSYSIRLRDPSQPQHF; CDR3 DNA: TGTGCCAGCAGTTACTCCATACGACTCAGGGATCCGAGTCAGCCCCAGCATTTT
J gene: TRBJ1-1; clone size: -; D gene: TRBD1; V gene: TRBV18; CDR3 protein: CASSPGQGAIGTEAFF; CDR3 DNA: TGTGCCAGCTCACCGGGGCAGGGGGCCATTGGTACTGAAGCTTTCTTT
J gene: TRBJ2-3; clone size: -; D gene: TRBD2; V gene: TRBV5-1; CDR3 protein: CASSTGLAGDGTDTQYF; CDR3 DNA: TGCGCCAGCAGCACCGGACTAGCGGGAGATGGGACAGATACGCAGTATTTT
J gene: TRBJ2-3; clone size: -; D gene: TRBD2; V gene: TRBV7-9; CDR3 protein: CSSSPRTSGLVDTQYF; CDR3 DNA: TGTTCCAGCAGCCCAAGGACTAGCGGGTTGGTAGATACGCAGTATTTT
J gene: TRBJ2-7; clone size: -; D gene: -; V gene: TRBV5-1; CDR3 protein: CASSGGPDRQHEQYF; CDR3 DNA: TGCGCCAGCAGCGGGGGGCCGGACAGGCAACACGAGCAGTACTTC
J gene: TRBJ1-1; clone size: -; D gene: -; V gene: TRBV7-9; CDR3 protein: CASSPGGSGNTEAFF; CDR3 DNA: TGTGCCAGCAGCCCTGGGGGCTCGGGCAACACTGAAGCTTTCTTT
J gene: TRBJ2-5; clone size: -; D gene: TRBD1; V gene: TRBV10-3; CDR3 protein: CAISETLGQGPETQYF; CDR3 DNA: TGTGCCATCAGTGAAACCCTAGGACAGGGCCCGGAGACCCAGTACTTC
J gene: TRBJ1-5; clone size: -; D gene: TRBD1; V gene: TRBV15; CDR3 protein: CATSTGTGDSNQPQHF; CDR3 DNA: TGTGCCACCAGCACCGGGACAGGTGATAGCAATCAGCCCCAGCATTTT
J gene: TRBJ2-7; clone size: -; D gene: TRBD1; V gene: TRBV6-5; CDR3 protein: CASRSGQLSYEQYF; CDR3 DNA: TGTGCCAGCAGGTCGGGACAGCTATCCTACGAGCAGTACTTC
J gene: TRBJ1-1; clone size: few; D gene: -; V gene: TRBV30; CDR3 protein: CALNIGQITEAFF; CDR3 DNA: TGTGCCTTGAACATAGGACAAATCACTGAAGCTTTCTTT
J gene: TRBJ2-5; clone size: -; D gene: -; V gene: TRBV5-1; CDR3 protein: CASSLAQETQYF; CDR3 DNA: TGCGCCAGCAGCTTGGCTCAAGAGACCCAGTACTTC
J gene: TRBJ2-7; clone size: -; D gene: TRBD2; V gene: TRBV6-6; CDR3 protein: CASRWLAGGSHEQYF; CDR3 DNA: TGTGCCAGCAGGTGGCTAGCGGGAGGGAGTCACGAGCAGTACTTC
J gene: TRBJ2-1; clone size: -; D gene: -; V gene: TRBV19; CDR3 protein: CASSIRGSSLRVGNEQFF; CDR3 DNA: TGTGCCAGTAGTATAAGAGGATCCTCTCTCAGGGTCGGCAATGAGCAGTTCTTC
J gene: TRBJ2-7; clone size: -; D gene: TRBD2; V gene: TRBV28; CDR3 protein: CASSLRGGEREQYF; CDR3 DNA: TGTGCCAGCAGTTTACGGGGAGGGGAACGCGAGCAGTACTTC
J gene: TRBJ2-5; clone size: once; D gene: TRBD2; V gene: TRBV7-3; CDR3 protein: CASSSYGGGIETQYF; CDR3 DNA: TGTGCCAGCAGCTCTTACGGCGGGGGGATAGAGACCCAGTACTTC
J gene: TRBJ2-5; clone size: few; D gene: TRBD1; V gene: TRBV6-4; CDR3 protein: CASSDGTGGQETQYF; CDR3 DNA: TGTGCCAGCAGTGACGGGACAGGGGGCCAAGAGACCCAGTACTTC
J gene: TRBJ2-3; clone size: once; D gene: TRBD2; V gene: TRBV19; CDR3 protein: CASTPRSLAVTDTQYF; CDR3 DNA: TGTGCCAGTACCCCACGGTCCCTAGCGGTCACAGATACGCAGTATTTT
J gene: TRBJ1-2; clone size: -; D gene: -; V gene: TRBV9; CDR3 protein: CASRRGDLTNYGYTF; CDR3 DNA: TGTGCCAGCAGGCGGGGGGACCTGACTAACTATGGCTACACCTTC
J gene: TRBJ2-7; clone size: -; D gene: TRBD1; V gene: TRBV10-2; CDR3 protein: CASARGTELNWSYEQYF; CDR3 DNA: TGCGCCAGCGCCCGAGGGACAGAATTAAATTGGTCCTACGAGCAGTACTTC
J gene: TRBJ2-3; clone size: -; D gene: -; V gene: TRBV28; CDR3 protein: CASRPRQLATDTQYF; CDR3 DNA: TGTGCCAGCAGGCCTAGACAGCTTGCAACAGATACGCAGTATTTT
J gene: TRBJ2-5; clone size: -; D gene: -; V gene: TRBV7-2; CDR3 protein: CASSQDWMGETQYF; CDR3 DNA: TGTGCCAGCAGCCAAGACTGGATGGGAGAGACCCAGTACTTC
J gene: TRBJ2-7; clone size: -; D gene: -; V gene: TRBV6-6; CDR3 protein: CASSRLGYEQYF; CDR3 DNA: TGTGCCAGCAGCCGACTTGGCTACGAGCAGTACTTC
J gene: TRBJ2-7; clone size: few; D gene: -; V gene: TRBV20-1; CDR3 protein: CSGGSSYEQYF; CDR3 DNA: TGCAGTGGTGGGAGCTCCTACGAGCAGTACTTC
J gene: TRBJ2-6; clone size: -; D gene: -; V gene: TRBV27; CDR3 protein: CASSFLGATGANVLTF; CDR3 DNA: TGTGCCAGCAGTTTCCTGGGGGCGACTGGGGCCAACGTCCTGACTTTC
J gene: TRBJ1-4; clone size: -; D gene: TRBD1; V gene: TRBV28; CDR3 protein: CASSQPGQGGPANEKLFF; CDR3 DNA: TGTGCCAGCAGCCAGCCGGGACAGGGGGGCCCAGCTAATGAAAAACTGTTTTTT
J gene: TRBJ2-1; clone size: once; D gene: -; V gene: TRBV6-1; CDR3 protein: CASSGTTSYNEQFF; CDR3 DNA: TGTGCCAGCTCCGGGACAACTTCCTACAATGAGCAGTTCTTC
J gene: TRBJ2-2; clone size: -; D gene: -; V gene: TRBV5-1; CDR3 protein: CASSYGEGIWTGELFF; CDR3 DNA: TGCGCCAGCAGCTACGGTGAGGGCATTTGGACCGGGGAGCTGTTTTTT
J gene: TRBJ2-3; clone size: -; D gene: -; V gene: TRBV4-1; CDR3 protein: CASSQGEGTDTQYF; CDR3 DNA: TGCGCCAGCAGCCAAGGCGAGGGCACAGATACGCAGTATTTT
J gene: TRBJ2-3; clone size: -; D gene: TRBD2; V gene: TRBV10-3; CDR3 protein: CAIKGTSVTNLGTDTQYF; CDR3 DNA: TGTGCCATCAAAGGGACTAGCGTAACGAATTTAGGCACAGATACGCAGTATTTT
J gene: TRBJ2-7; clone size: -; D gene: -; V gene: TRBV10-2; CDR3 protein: CASREIFQGYEQYF; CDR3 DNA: TGCGCCAGCAGGGAAATTTTTCAGGGGTACGAGCAGTACTTC
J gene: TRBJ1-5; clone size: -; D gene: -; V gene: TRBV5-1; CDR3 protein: CASSPLGDSNQPQHF; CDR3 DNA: TGCGCCAGCAGCCCGTTGGGAGATAGCAATCAGCCCCAGCATTTT
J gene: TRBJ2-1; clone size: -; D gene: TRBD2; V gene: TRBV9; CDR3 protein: CASSVFGLAGNEQFF; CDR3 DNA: TGTGCCAGCAGCGTATTTGGGCTAGCGGGGAATGAGCAGTTCTTC
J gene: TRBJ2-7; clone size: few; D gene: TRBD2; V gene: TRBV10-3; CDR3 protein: CAISRLAGIYEQYF; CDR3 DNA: TGTGCCATCAGCCGGCTAGCGGGGATCTACGAGCAGTACTTC
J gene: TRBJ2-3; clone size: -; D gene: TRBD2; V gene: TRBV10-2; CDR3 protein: CASSRTLAASTDTQYF; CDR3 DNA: TGCGCCAGCAGTCGGACGCTAGCGGCTAGCACAGATACGCAGTATTTT
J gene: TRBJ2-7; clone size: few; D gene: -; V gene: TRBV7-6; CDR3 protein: CASSSRDWPYEQYF; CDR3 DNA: TGTGCCAGCAGCTCCCGGGACTGGCCCTACGAGCAGTACTTC
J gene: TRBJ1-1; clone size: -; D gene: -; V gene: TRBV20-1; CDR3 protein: CSAYLNTEAFF; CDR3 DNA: TGCAGTGCCTATTTGAACACTGAAGCTTTCTTT